The 23 T cell receptor beta chains presented below share a single source sample, sequenced in a study of cytomegalovirus exposure and HLA in healthy donors. The primer mix had 60 Vbeta and 13 Jbeta primers. Assay used: immunoSEQ multiplex PCR; TCRdb lists only in-frame clones, some missing. Of 120,000 to 150,000 clones listed, over 60% were seen once; the top ten hold roughly 1.2%. Sample: PBMCs. The receptor set was obtained from a male donor in good health and CMV-seropositive.

The V call is TRBV28, the J call TRBJ2-1, with TRBD2 matching over 11 bases. This CDR3 has 18 residues. V trimming: 8 bases; J trimming: 8 bases; junction bases outside the gene matches: 20. CDR1 MDHEN and CDR2 SYDVKM come from the germline V gene. CDR3 region: CASSPRGVAGGPKYEQFF. The CDR3 DNA sequence: TGTGCCAGCTCTCCGAGGGGGGTAGCGGGAGGGCCTAAATATGAGCAGTTCTTC.

The sample holds a few counts of this clone. The sample holds other DNA sequences that translate to the same CDR3. The V gene is TRBV5-4, the J gene TRBJ2-1; D possibly corresponds to TRBD2 (5 bases). The CDR3 runs 12 residues. The germline V gene has CDR1 SGHNT and CDR2 YYREEE (reference sequence). Trimming cost V 2 bases and J 7 bases, with 7 bases left between them. The CDR3 DNA is TGTGCCAGCAGCTTCGGGGTAAATGAGCAGTTCTTC. Translated: CASSFGVNEQFF.

CDR3 nucleotide sequence: TGTGCCAGCAGCTTGGCCCCGGACAGCTTCTACGAGCAGTACTTC. Its protein is CASSLAPDSFYEQYF. This chain joins TRBV5-5 and TRBJ2-7; perhaps TRBD1 as D (6 bases). This CDR3 spans 15 amino acids. Deletions cut 0 bases from V and 3 bases from J, with 13 bases between. Germline CDR1 is SGHKS and CDR2 is YYEKEE (reference sequence).

Of note for this clone: The junction departs from the called germline gene at one end, perhaps through a read error. The V call is TRBV7-9, the J call TRBJ2-3; 11 positions agree with TRBD2. CDR1 SEHNR and CDR2 FQNEAQ come from the germline V gene (reference sequence). The CDR3 length is 16 residues. CDR3 nucleotide sequence: TGTGCCAGCAGGTTAGGGACTAGCGGCAGCACAGATACGCAGTATTTT. Translating it yields CASRLGTSGSTDTQYF.

This chain uses TRBV2 with TRBJ1-1; tentatively, D is TRBD1 (5 bases). The CDR3 covers 15 residues. Trimming cost V 0 bases and J 4 bases, with 12 bases left between them. CDR1 is SNHLY, CDR2 FYNNEI, per germline. CDR3 bases: TGTGCCAGCAGTGAAGCGGGCGGGACGTCCACTGAAGCTTTCTTT. Residues: CASSEAGGTSTEAFF.

The chain combines TRBV4-3 with TRBJ2-1; 7 bases agree with TRBD1. Trimming at V came to 4 bases and at J to 4 bases, leaving 7 bases not matched to a gene. Germline values: CDR1 LGHNA, CDR2 YSLEER. The CDR3 has 15 residues. The CDR3 sequence is CASSPGQTLYNEQFF. CDR3 DNA sequence: TGCGCCAGCAGCCCGGGACAGACCCTTTACAATGAGCAGTTCTTC.

The CDR3 sequence: CASNDEANEKLFF. CDR3 nucleotides: TGTGCCAGTAACGATGAGGCTAATGAAAAACTGTTTTTT. V gene TRBV19 combines with J gene TRBJ1-4; D is ambiguous. V was shortened by 7 bases and J by 3 bases, with 9 bases between the two germline ends. The length of the CDR3 is 13 residues. CDR1 LNHDA and CDR2 SQIVND come from the germline V gene (reference sequence).

J is TRBJ1-2 and V is TRBV28; the D is unclear. Germline V gene lookup returns CDR1 MDHEN and CDR2 SYDVKM. The V gene lost 2 bases and the J gene lost 7 bases, with 14 bases spanning the gap. CDR3 length: 14 amino acids. This chain's CDR3 is CASSLSVPPGGYTF. Written as DNA, the CDR3 is TGTGCCAGCAGTTTAAGTGTCCCCCCCGGTGGCTACACCTTC.

This chain uses TRBV7-8 with TRBJ2-1; TRBD2 aligns across 7 bases. The CDR3 spans 15 residues. Germline-derived CDR1 and CDR2 are SGHVS and FQNEAQ. The V and J ends lost 6 bases and 4 bases, in that order; junction bases with no gene match: 9. As DNA, the CDR3 is TGTGCCAGCAGTATACACAGCGGGGCATACAATGAGCAGTTCTTC. Protein: CASSIHSGAYNEQFF.

This clone was seen only once. The J gene is TRBJ1-4, the V gene TRBV10-1, with TRBD1 matching 10 bases. The CDR3 is made up of 16 amino acids. The trim removed 6 bases at V and 5 bases at J, leaving 9 bases unmatched. The germline gives CDR1 WNHNN, CDR2 SYGVQD (reference sequence). The CDR3 sequence: CASREGTGAGNEKLFF. The CDR3 nucleotides are TGCGCCAGCAGGGAAGGGACAGGGGCTGGAAATGAAAAACTGTTTTTT.

This clone appeared a few times. V usage is TRBV28 and J usage is TRBJ2-1; a possible D gene is TRBD2 (7 bases). This CDR3 is 14 amino acids long. CDR1 and CDR2 (germline): MDHEN, SYDVKM. V was shortened by 7 bases and J by 7 bases, with 17 bases between the two germline ends. For the CDR3, the DNA is TGTGCCAGCACCCCCAGGGGAGGGGAGAATGAGCAGTTCTTC. This sequence encodes CASTPRGGENEQFF. The variable domain in full, with the rest retrieved from reference TRBV28 and TRBJ2-1, is DVKVTQSSRYLVKRTGEKVFLECVQDMDHENMFWYRQDPGLGLRLIYFSYDVKMKEKGDIPEGYSVSREKKERFSLILESASTNQTSMYLCASTPRGGENEQFFGPGTRLTVL.

This chain connects TRBV14 to TRBJ2-5, with 8 nucleotides matching TRBD1. The DNA end favors TRBJ2-7, so the J call may be wrong. The CDR3 has 17 residues. In germline, CDR1 is SGHDN, CDR2 FVKESK. The CDR3 region is CASSQEGRGLFTYEQYF. The CDR3 nucleotides read TGTGCCAGCAGCCAAGAAGGCAGGGGGCTTTTCACCTACGAGCAGTACTTC.

This rearrangement joins TRBV27 to TRBJ1-1; D is unresolved. The germline CDR1 and CDR2 sequences are MNHEY and SMNVEV (reference sequence). V was pared by 4 bases and J by 2 bases, with 8 bases between. This CDR3 spans 13 amino acids. The CDR3 bases are TGTGCCAGCAGTTCCGGGTTTAACACTGAAGCTTTCTTT. Translating gives CASSSGFNTEAFF.

The CDR3 coding sequence is TGTGCCAGCAGCTTGGGACTAGCGGACTACAATGAGCAGTTCTTC. Protein: CASSLGLADYNEQFF. This rearrangement joins TRBV5-4 to TRBJ2-1; 9 nucleotides match TRBD2. Trimming at V came to 0 bases and at J to 3 bases, leaving 1 base not matched to a gene. Germline V gene data show CDR1 as SGHNT and CDR2 as YYREEE (reference sequence). The CDR3 is made up of 15 amino acids.

This chain links TRBV7-2 with TRBJ2-7; 11 bases align to TRBD1. V shed 3 bases and J 7 bases; nucleotides not matched to a gene: 14. This CDR3 comprises 17 residues. Germline V gene data show CDR1 as SGHTA and CDR2 as FQGNSA. CDR3 bases: TGTGCCAGCAGCTTCCGCGCCGGACAGGGGGCTATGGAAGAGCAGTACTTC. As protein: CASSFRAGQGAMEEQYF.

V usage is TRBV7-8 and J usage is TRBJ2-1; TRBD2 matches at 9 bases. Germline CDR1 SGHVS, CDR2 FQNEAQ. The trim removed 4 bases at V and 7 bases at J, leaving 8 bases unmatched. The CDR3 sequence is 15 residues long. The CDR3: CASSSRGGARNEQFF. CDR3 DNA sequence: TGTGCCAGCAGCTCCCGCGGGGGGGCGAGAAATGAGCAGTTCTTC.

The chain joins TRBV6-1 to TRBJ1-6; tentatively, D is TRBD1 (5 bases). Deletions cut 5 bases from V and 6 bases from J, with 14 bases between. The germline V gene encodes CDR1 MNHNS and CDR2 SASEGT. The CDR3 sequence is 15 residues long. CDR3 DNA sequence: TGTGCCAGCAGTACCCAGACAGCCTCTAATTCACCCCTCCACTTT. Its protein is CASSTQTASNSPLHF.

The V call is TRBV9, the J call TRBJ2-7; 9 bases fit TRBD1. With 3 bases clipped from V and 3 bases from J, the junction kept 7 bases outside the gene matches. CDR3 length: 15 residues. From germline, CDR1 is SGDLS and CDR2 YYNGEE. The CDR3 coding sequence is TGTGCCAGCAGCGCAGAATTGGGACAGGGCTACGAGCAGTACTTC. This encodes CASSAELGQGYEQYF.

The rearrangement uses TRBV6-1 and TRBJ2-6; weak D call: TRBD1 (6 bases). CDR1 and CDR2 (germline): MNHNS, SASEGT. V was cut by 3 bases and J by 2 bases, with 8 bases left in between. The CDR3 is made up of 15 amino acids. CDR3 in amino acids: CASSDEGAGANVLTF. CDR3 sequence (DNA): TGTGCCAGCAGTGACGAGGGGGCTGGGGCCAACGTCCTGACTTTC.

The chain joins TRBV5-6 to TRBJ2-7, with 8 bases aligning to TRBD1. The junction had 5 bases not matched to a gene; V was cut back by 4 bases and J by 2 bases. Germline V gene data show CDR1 as SGHDT and CDR2 as YYEEEE. This CDR3 region has 14 residues. The CDR3 reads CASSLGQAPYEQYF. CDR3 DNA: TGTGCCAGCAGCCTGGGACAGGCCCCCTACGAGCAGTACTTC.

The rearrangement links TRBV29-1 to TRBJ1-2; D call uncertain. Trimming removed 8 bases from V and 3 bases from J, with 13 bases in between. In germline, CDR1 is SQVTM, CDR2 ANQGSEA. The CDR3 is 12 residues long. CDR3 region: CSTTEADYGYTF. DNA for the CDR3: TGCAGCACGACGGAGGCTGACTATGGCTACACCTTC.

The chain couples TRBV11-2 to TRBJ1-1; a possible D gene is TRBD1 (5 bases). The CDR3 consists of 14 residues. From germline, CDR1 is SGHAT and CDR2 FQNNGV. The germline V and J ends were trimmed by 6 bases and 0 bases, with 11 bases remaining between them. The CDR3 DNA is TGTGCCAGCAGTCGACAGATAATGAACACTGAAGCTTTCTTT. Residues: CASSRQIMNTEAFF.

Concerning this clone: Germline and junction disagree at one end, which may indicate a read error. This chain uses TRBV7-9 with TRBJ2-1; TRBD2 aligns across 8 bases. The CDR3 runs to 16 residues. Germline V gives CDR1 SEHNR, CDR2 FQNEAQ (reference sequence). The chain's CDR3 is CSSSPPPAGAHNEQFF. The CDR3 nucleotides are TGTTCCAGCAGCCCCCCCCCAGCGGGAGCTCACAATGAGCAGTTCTTC.